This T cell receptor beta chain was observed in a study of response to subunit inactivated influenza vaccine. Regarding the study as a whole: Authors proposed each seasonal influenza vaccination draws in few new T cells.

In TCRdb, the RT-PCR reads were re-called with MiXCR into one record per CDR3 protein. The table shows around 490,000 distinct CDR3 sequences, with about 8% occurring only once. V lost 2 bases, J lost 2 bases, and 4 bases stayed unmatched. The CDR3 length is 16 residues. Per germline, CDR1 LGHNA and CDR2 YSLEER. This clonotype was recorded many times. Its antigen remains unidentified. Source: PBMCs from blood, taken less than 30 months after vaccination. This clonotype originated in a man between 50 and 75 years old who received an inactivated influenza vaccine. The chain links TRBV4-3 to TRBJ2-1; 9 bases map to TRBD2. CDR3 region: CASSQRTSVAYNEQFF. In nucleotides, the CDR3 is TGCGCCAGCAGCCAAAGGACTAGCGTCGCCTACAATGAGCAGTTCTTC.